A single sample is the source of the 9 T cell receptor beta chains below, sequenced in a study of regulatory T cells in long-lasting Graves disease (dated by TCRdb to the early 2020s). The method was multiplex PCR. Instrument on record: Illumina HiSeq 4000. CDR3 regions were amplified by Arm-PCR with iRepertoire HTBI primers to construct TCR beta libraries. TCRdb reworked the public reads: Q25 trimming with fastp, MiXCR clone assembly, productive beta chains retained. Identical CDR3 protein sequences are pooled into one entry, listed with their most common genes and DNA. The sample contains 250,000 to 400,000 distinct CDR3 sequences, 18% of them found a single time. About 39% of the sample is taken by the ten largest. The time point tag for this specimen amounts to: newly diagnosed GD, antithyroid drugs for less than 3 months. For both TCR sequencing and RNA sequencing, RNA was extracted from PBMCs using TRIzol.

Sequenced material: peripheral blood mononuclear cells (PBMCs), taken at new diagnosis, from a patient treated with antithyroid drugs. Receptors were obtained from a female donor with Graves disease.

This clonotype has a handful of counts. The CDR3 DNA reads TGTGCCAGCAGCGTAAACGTCGCGGCGGGAGGGCCTACCGGGGAGCTGTTTTTT. This translates into CASSVNVAAGGPTGELFF. V and J are TRBV9 and TRBJ2-2; 9 nucleotides line up with TRBD2. J gave up 5 bases and V 1 base, and 12 bases lay outside the gene matches. The length of the CDR3 is 18 residues. CDR1 and CDR2 from the germline V gene are SGDLS and YYNGEE.

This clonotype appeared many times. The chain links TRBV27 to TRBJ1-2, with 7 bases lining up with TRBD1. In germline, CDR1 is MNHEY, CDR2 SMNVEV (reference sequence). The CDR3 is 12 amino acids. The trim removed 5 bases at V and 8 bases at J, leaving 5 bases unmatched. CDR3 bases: TGTGCCAGCAGTCAACAGGGGCTGGGCTACACCTTC. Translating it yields CASSQQGLGYTF.

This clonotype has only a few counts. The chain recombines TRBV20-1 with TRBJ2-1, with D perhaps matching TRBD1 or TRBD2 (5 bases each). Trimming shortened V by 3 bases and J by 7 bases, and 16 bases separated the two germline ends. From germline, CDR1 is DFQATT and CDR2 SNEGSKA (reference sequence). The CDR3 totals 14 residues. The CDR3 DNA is TGCAGTGCTAGGACACCCCTCGAGGGGAATGAGCAGTTCTTC. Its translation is CSARTPLEGNEQFF.

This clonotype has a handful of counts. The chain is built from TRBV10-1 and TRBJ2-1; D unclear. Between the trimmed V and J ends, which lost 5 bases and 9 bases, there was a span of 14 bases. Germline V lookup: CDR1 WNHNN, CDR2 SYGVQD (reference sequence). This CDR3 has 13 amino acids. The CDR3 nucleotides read TGCGCCAGCAGTCCTCGAAGGGATCGTGAGCAGTTCTTC. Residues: CASSPRRDREQFF.

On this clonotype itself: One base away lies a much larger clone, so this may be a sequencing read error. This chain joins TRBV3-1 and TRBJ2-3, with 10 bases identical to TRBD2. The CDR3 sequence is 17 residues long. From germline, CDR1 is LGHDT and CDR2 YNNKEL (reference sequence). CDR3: CVSSQTPAGGLLDTQYF. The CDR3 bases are TGTGTCAGCAGCCAAACCCCAGCGGGAGGGTTGTTAGATACGCAGTATTTT.

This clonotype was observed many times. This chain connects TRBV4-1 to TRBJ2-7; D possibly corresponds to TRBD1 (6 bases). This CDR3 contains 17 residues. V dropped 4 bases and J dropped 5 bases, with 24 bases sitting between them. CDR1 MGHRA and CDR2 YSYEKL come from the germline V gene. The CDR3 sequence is CASSRALFGRGLDEQYF. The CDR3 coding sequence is TGCGCCAGCAGCCGGGCGTTGTTCGGCAGGGGCCTTGACGAGCAGTACTTC.

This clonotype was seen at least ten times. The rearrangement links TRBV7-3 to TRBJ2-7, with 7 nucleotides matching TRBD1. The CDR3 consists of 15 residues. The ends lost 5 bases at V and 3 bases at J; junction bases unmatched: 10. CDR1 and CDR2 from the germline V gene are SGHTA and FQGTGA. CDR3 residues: CASSPGHTGDYEQYF. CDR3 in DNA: TGTGCCAGCAGCCCCGGCCATACAGGGGACTACGAGCAGTACTTC. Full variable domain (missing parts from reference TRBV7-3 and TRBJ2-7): GAGVSQTPSNKVTEKGKYVELRCDPISGHTALYWYRQSLGQGPEFLIYFQGTGAADDSGLPNDRFFAVRPEGSVSTLKIQRTERGDSAVYLCASSPGHTGDYEQYFGPGTRLTVT.

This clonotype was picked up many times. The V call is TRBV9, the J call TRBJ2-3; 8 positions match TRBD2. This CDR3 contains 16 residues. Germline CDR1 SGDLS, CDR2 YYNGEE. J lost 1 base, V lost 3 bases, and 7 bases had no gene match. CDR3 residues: CASSGIIGGGTDTQYF. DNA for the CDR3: TGTGCCAGCAGCGGAATAATCGGGGGGGGCACAGATACGCAGTATTTT.

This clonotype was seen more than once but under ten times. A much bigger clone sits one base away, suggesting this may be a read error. In DNA form, the CDR3 reads TGTGCCAGCAGTCCCCGGGGGTGCTCCTACAATGAGCAGTTCTTC. Residues: CASSPRGCSYNEQFF. The chain couples TRBV9 to TRBJ2-1, with D maybe TRBD2 (6 bases). The V end was cut by 5 bases, the J end by 0 bases, with 12 bases between. Looked up from germline, CDR1 is SGDLS and CDR2 is YYNGEE. CDR3 length: 15 residues.